A selection of T cell receptor beta chains follows, all from one sample in a study of OX40 agonist ivuxolimab in advanced cancers. Only in-frame clones appear in the TCRdb table, and some are missing; sequencing was by immunoSEQ multiplex PCR. The data contain under 85,000 clones, just over 85% of them singletons. The source was CD4+ or CD8+ T cells sorted from blood, collected in a trial of the OX40 agonist ivuxolimab. The receptors were gathered from an adult with an advanced solid tumor such as melanoma, head and neck, liver or kidney cancer. CDR3s include the opening cysteine and the closing phenylalanine or tryptophan. Each record gives: CDR3 protein, CDR3 DNA, D gene, J gene, V gene, clone size. D genes are given only for firm matches. Not all rows give a size; the values are once, few, many and, for expanded clones, a class.

CASSRENRNQPQHF | TGTGCCAGCAGTAGAGAGAATAGGAATCAGCCCCAGCATTTT | . | TRBJ1-5 | TRBV6-5 | once
CASSIGGGNTEAFF | TGTGCCAGCAGTATTGGGGGCGGGAACACTGAAGCTTTCTTT | . | TRBJ1-1 | TRBV2 | .
CASSIAVNYGYTF | TGTGCCAGTAGTATTGCAGTTAACTATGGCTACACCTTC | . | TRBJ1-2 | TRBV19 | .
CASSPQGADTQYF | TGTGCCAGCAGCCCCCAAGGGGCAGATACGCAGTATTTT | . | TRBJ2-3 | TRBV5-4 | .
CASSVFGRGGELFF | TGTGCCAGCAGTGTTTTCGGGAGGGGTGGGGAGCTGTTTTTT | TRBD2 | TRBJ2-2 | TRBV2 | .
CASSWAGTGDGYTF | TGCGCCAGCAGCTGGGCCGGGACAGGGGATGGCTACACCTTC | TRBD1 | TRBJ1-2 | TRBV5-1 | .
CASSPPRDTEAFF | TGCGCCAGCAGCCCTCCAAGGGACACTGAAGCTTTCTTT | . | TRBJ1-1 | TRBV5-1 | .
CASSPPSLGDTQYF | TGTGCCAGCTCACCTCCCTCCTTAGGGGATACGCAGTATTTT | . | TRBJ2-3 | TRBV18 | .
CASSIPAGSNQPQHF | TGTGCCAGTAGTATCCCAGCAGGGTCCAATCAGCCCCAGCATTTT | . | TRBJ1-5 | TRBV19 | few
CASSLASQGYGYEQYF | TGTGCCAGCAGTTTAGCCTCACAGGGGTATGGCTACGAGCAGTACTTC | TRBD1 | TRBJ2-7 | TRBV27 | few
CASSGKPQGGGRVTEAFF | TGTGCCAGCAGTGGGAAACCACAGGGGGGGGGCCGGGTCACTGAAGCTTTCTTT | TRBD1 | TRBJ1-1 | TRBV25-1 | .
CASPVDRLNYGYTF | TGCGCCAGTCCAGTGGACAGGCTCAACTATGGCTACACCTTC | TRBD1 | TRBJ1-2 | TRBV10-1 | .
CSVEGLWSEQYF | TGCAGCGTTGAGGGCCTGTGGAGCGAGCAGTACTTC | . | TRBJ2-7 | TRBV29-1 | .
CASSLWDRNYEQYF | TGTGCCAGCAGTTTATGGGACAGAAACTACGAGCAGTACTTC | . | TRBJ2-7 | TRBV28 | .
CAISASGAYYEQYF | TGTGCCATCAGTGCTAGCGGGGCTTACTACGAGCAGTACTTC | TRBD2 | TRBJ2-7 | TRBV10-3 | few
CAIEQAGTDTQYF | TGTGCCATCGAGCAGGCGGGCACAGATACGCAGTATTTT | . | TRBJ2-3 | TRBV10-3 | .
CASSLGWGITNEKLFF | TGTGCCAGCAGCTTGGGGTGGGGTATCACTAATGAAAAACTGTTTTTT | . | TRBJ1-4 | TRBV5-5 | .
CASSQMRGANTGELFF | TGTGCCAGCAGTCAAATGAGGGGGGCCAACACCGGGGAGCTGTTTTTT | . | TRBJ2-2 | TRBV28 | .
CASSPLAATPNEQFF | TGTGCCAGCAGTCCGCTAGCAGCGACACCCAATGAGCAGTTCTTC | . | TRBJ2-1 | TRBV6-4 | .
CASSYGESSGANVLTF | TGTGCCAGCAGTTACGGCGAGAGCTCTGGGGCCAACGTCCTGACTTTC | . | TRBJ2-6 | TRBV2 | .
CASTLRRQGYGYTF | TGTGCCAGCACCCTTAGGCGACAGGGGTATGGCTACACCTTC | TRBD1 | TRBJ1-2 | TRBV13 | .
CASSRTGGRGYTF | TGTGCCAGCAGCCGGACAGGGGGACGGGGCTACACCTTC | TRBD1 | TRBJ1-2 | TRBV7-9 | .
CASSSQGASGANVLTF | TGTGCCAGCAGCTCGCAGGGGGCGTCTGGGGCCAACGTCCTGACTTTC | TRBD1 | TRBJ2-6 | TRBV11-3 | .
CASSLGVRLVSSYEQYF | TGTGCCAGCAGCTTAGGGGTGAGGTTGGTTAGCTCCTACGAGCAGTACTTC | . | TRBJ2-7 | TRBV7-2 | once
CASSLAGNRGDYGYTF | TGTGCCAGCAGTTTAGCGGGGAACAGGGGAGATTATGGCTACACCTTC | TRBD1 | TRBJ1-2 | TRBV28 | .
CASYFSGFTDTQYF | TGTGCCAGCTACTTTAGCGGATTCACAGATACGCAGTATTTT | . | TRBJ2-3 | TRBV6-1 | .
CASSLARADTGELFF | TGTGCCAGCAGCTTAGCTAGGGCGGACACCGGGGAGCTGTTTTTT | . | TRBJ2-2 | TRBV11-2 | .
CSVEPSGRVNEQFF | TGCAGCGTTGAACCCAGCGGGAGGGTTAATGAGCAGTTCTTC | TRBD2 | TRBJ2-1 | TRBV29-1 | .
CASSFQAEGEQFF | TGTGCCAGCAGCTTTCAAGCAGAGGGTGAGCAGTTCTTC | . | TRBJ2-1 | TRBV5-5 | once
CATSRDFSYEQYF | TGTGCCACCAGCAGAGATTTTAGCTACGAGCAGTACTTC | . | TRBJ2-7 | TRBV15 | .
CSVEVGQETQYF | TGCAGCGTTGAAGTAGGGCAAGAGACCCAGTACTTC | . | TRBJ2-5 | TRBV29-1 | .
CASSGTTGVETQYF | TGCGCCAGCAGTGGGACGACAGGGGTAGAGACCCAGTACTTC | TRBD1 | TRBJ2-5 | TRBV10-2 | few
CASSTDSSAYNEQFF | TGTGCCAGCAGTACCGATAGCAGCGCCTACAATGAGCAGTTCTTC | . | TRBJ2-1 | TRBV6-4 | .
CASSPKREGSPGGNIQYF | TGTGCCAGCAGCCCCAAGCGGGAAGGCAGTCCCGGTGGAAACATTCAGTACTTC | TRBD2 | TRBJ2-4 | TRBV7-6 | .
CASSGWGQDDYEQYF | TGTGCCAGCAGCGGATGGGGACAGGACGACTACGAGCAGTACTTC | TRBD1 | TRBJ2-7 | TRBV7-8 | .
CASSRDRGNTIYF | TGTGCCAGCAGTCGGGACAGGGGGAACACCATATATTTT | TRBD1 | TRBJ1-3 | TRBV5-6 | few
CSVEDSGTGVGTQYF | TGCAGCGTTGAAGACTCCGGGACGGGAGTGGGGACCCAGTACTTC | . | TRBJ2-5 | TRBV29-1 | .
CASSWGGNNSPLHF | TGTGCCAGCAGTTGGGGGGGGAATAATTCACCCCTCCACTTT | . | TRBJ1-6 | TRBV27 | once
CASSVIDTGELFF | TGTGCCAGCAGCGTGATAGACACCGGGGAGCTGTTTTTT | . | TRBJ2-2 | TRBV9 | .
CASSPDRGKVYEQYF | TGTGCCAGCAGTCCCGACAGGGGGAAGGTCTACGAGCAGTACTTC | TRBD1 | TRBJ2-7 | TRBV7-2 | .
CASSLQGGTNEKLFF | TGTGCCAGCAGCTTGCAAGGGGGTACTAATGAAAAACTGTTTTTT | . | TRBJ1-4 | TRBV5-4 | .
CATGTLQTYEQYF | TGTGCCACCGGAACCCTACAGACCTACGAGCAGTACTTC | . | TRBJ2-7 | TRBV19 | .
CASSLVVAGDNEQFF | TGCGCCAGCAGCTTGGTGGTAGCGGGAGACAATGAGCAGTTCTTC | TRBD2 | TRBJ2-1 | TRBV5-1 | .
CASSEGLAGFDEQFF | TGCGCCAGCAGCGAGGGACTAGCGGGGTTCGATGAGCAGTTCTTC | TRBD2 | TRBJ2-1 | TRBV5-1 | .
CASSPDRGLMGEQYF | TGCGCCAGCAGCCCAGACAGGGGGCTAATGGGGGAGCAGTACTTC | TRBD1 | TRBJ2-7 | TRBV5-1 | once
CASSESYGRASEQYF | TGTGCCAGCAGTGAAAGTTACGGGAGGGCCAGCGAGCAGTACTTC | TRBD2 | TRBJ2-7 | TRBV6-1 | .
CASSERRRGETQYF | TGTGCCAGCAGTGAAAGGCGGAGAGGGGAGACCCAGTACTTC | . | TRBJ2-5 | TRBV6-5 | .
CASSRGTGTREANVLTF | TGCGCCAGCAGCCGCGGGACGGGCACTCGAGAGGCCAACGTCCTGACTTTC | . | TRBJ2-6 | TRBV4-1 | .